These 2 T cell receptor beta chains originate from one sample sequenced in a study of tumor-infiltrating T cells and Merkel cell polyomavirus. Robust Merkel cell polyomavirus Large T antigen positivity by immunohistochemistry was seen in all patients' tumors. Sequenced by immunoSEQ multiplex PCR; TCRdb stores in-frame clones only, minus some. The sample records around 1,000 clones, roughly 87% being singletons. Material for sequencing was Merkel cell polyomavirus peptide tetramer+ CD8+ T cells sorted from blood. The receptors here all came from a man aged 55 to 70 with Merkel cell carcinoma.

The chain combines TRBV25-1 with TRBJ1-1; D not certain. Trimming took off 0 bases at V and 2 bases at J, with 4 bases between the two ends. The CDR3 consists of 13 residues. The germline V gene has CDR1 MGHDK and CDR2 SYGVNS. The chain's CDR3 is CASSEYHNTEAFF. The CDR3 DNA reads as TGTGCCAGCAGTGAATATCATAACACTGAAGCTTTCTTT. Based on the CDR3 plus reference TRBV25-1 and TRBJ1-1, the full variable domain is EADIYQTPRYLVIGTGKKITLECSQTMGHDKMYWYQQDPGMELHLIHYSYGVNSTEKGDLSSESTVSRIRTEHFPLTLESARPSHTSQYLCASSEYHNTEAFFGQGTRLTVV.

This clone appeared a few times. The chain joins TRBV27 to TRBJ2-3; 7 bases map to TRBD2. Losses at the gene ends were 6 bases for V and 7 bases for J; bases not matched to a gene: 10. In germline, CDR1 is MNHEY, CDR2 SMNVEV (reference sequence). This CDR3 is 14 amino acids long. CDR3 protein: CASRISGTGYTQYF. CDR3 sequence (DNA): TGTGCCAGCAGGATAAGCGGGACTGGGTATACGCAGTATTTT.